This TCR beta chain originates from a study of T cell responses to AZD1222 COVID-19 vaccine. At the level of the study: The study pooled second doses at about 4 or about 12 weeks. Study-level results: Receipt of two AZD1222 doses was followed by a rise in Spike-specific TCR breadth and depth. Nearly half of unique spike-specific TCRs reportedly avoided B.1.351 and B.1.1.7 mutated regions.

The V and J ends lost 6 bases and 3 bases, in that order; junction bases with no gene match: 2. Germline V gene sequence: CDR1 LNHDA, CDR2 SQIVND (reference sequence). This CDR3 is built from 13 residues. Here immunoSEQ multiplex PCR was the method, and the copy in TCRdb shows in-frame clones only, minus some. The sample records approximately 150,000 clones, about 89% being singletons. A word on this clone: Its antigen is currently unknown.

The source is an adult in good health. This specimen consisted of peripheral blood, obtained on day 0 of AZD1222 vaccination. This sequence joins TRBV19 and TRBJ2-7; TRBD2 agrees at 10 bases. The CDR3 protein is CASRASGGYEQYF. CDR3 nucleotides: TGTGCCAGTAGGGCTAGCGGGGGCTACGAGCAGTACTTC.